The 17 T cell receptor beta chains presented below share a single source sample, sequenced in a study of blood T cells in healthy people across ages. A second PCR of about 7 to 12 cycles used a sample-barcoded 5' primer and a J-beta primer mix. Each CDR3 protein is one row after TCRdb ran MiXCR on the 5' RACE reads. The repertoire has around 1.5 million distinct CDR3 sequences, 35% to 45% of them found once; the top ten carry 6.5% to 10%. Specimen: blood. Receptors were obtained from a woman aged 18-29 years in good health.

The V and J genes are TRBV2 and TRBJ2-7; D might be TRBD1 or TRBD2, each matching 5 bases. Germline lookup yields CDR1 SNHLY and CDR2 FYNNEI. Trimming stripped 10 bases from V and 3 bases from J, with 13 bases between. The CDR3 consists of 12 residues. CDR3 protein: CATWDGDYEQYF. CDR3 bases: TGTGCCACCTGGGACGGAGACTACGAGCAGTACTTC.

This clonotype was found a few times. The chain combines TRBV24-1 with TRBJ1-2; tentative D call: TRBD1 (6 bases). CDR3 length: 15 residues. CDR1 is KGHDR, CDR2 SFDVKD, per germline. With 2 bases removed from V and 8 bases from J, the gap between germline ends came to 17 bases. DNA for the CDR3: TGTGCCACCAGTGATTCCAATCAGGGGTTTGACGGCTACACCTTC. As protein: CATSDSNQGFDGYTF.

The V call is TRBV4-2, the J call TRBJ2-2; tentative D call: TRBD2 (7 bases). This CDR3 spans 17 amino acids. The V gene's germline CDR1 is LGHNA and CDR2 YNFKEQ. V shed 4 bases and J shed 0 bases, with 15 bases lying between them. In nucleotides, the CDR3 is TGTGCCAGCAGCCTATGGGGGGGCAGCGCGAACACCGGGGAGCTGTTTTTT. The encoded protein is CASSLWGGSANTGELFF.

The chain combines TRBV6-1 with TRBJ2-1; D may correspond to TRBD1 or TRBD2 (5 bases each). Germline values: CDR1 MNHNS, CDR2 SASEGT. The germline V and J ends were trimmed by 0 bases and 0 bases, with 15 bases remaining between them. The CDR3 loop spans 18 amino acids. CDR3 in DNA: TGTGCCAGCAGTGAAGCGCTTCGGGGCGGACGCTCCTACAATGAGCAGTTCTTC. Amino acids: CASSEALRGGRSYNEQFF.

Only one count was recorded for this clonotype. V usage is TRBV24-1 and J usage is TRBJ2-3; D not certain. The CDR3 runs to 15 residues. Trimming stripped 3 bases from V and 1 base from J, with 10 bases between. The germline CDR1 and CDR2 sequences are KGHDR and SFDVKD. CDR3 protein: CATSDTDSRTDTQYF. Written as DNA, the CDR3 is TGTGCCACCAGTGATACCGATTCGCGCACAGATACGCAGTATTTT.

There are many counts of this clonotype. The chain couples TRBV2 to TRBJ1-5, with D possibly TRBD1 on 6 matching bases. This CDR3 spans 16 amino acids. Germline CDR1 is SNHLY and CDR2 is FYNNEI. Trimming took 3 bases from V and 2 from J, leaving 14 bases between them. CDR3 nucleotides: TGTGCCAGCAGTGACCCTACAGGGCTCGGCAATCAGCCCCAGCATTTT. It translates to CASSDPTGLGNQPQHF.

This clonotype was detected only once. This chain joins TRBV7-9 and TRBJ2-1; unclear D gene. The V end was cut by 5 bases, the J end by 8 bases, with 16 bases between. Per germline, CDR1 SEHNR and CDR2 FQNEAQ (reference sequence). CDR3 length equals 14 residues. Written as DNA, the CDR3 is TGTGCCAGCAGCCGACCAGCTGTTGTCGATGAGCAGTTCTTC. Protein product: CASSRPAVVDEQFF.

At least ten counts were recorded for this clonotype. The chain joins TRBV4-1 to TRBJ1-2; D might be TRBD1 (5 bases). The CDR3 is 14 amino acids. Germline assignment: CDR1 MGHRA and CDR2 YSYEKL. Trimming took 1 base from V and 8 from J, leaving 14 bases between them. The CDR3 reads CASSQVLRGQGYTF. The CDR3 bases are TGCGCCAGCAGCCAAGTATTAAGGGGCCAAGGCTACACCTTC.

V and J are TRBV28 and TRBJ1-2; a possible D gene is TRBD1 (6 bases). Germline lookup yields CDR1 MDHEN and CDR2 SYDVKM. The ends were cut back, 7 bases at V and 4 bases at J, with 19 bases in the middle. The CDR3 runs to 15 residues. CDR3 sequence (DNA): TGTGCCAGCACCTACCCAGGACAGACTAGCTATGGCTACACCTTC. It yields the protein CASTYPGQTSYGYTF.

Remarks on this clonotype: The junction shows a germline mismatch at one end, possibly a read error. The chain uses TRBV27 and TRBJ2-3, with 7 bases lining up with TRBD2. This CDR3 is built from 16 residues. Germline loops: CDR1 MNHEY, CDR2 SMNVEV (reference sequence). This CDR3 is CAGSLAGGSFTDTQYF. For the CDR3, the DNA is TGTGCCGGCAGTTTAGCAGGCGGGAGCTTCACAGATACGCAGTATTTT.

Comments on this clonotype: Its ends do not fully match the called genes, so a read error is possible. This rearrangement joins TRBV7-2 to TRBJ2-7; TRBD2 might be the D (6 bases). The CDR3 is made up of 14 amino acids. Germline V lookup: CDR1 SGHTA, CDR2 FQGNSA. CDR3 residues: CASSLTSQDYERYF. CDR3 coding DNA: TGTGCCAGCAGCCTGACCTCGCAGGACTACGAGCGGTACTTC.

CDR3 bases: TGTGCCAGCAGTGAATATTTCGGACTAGCGGGAGTGGGTAATGAGCAGTTCTTC. It is translated as CASSEYFGLAGVGNEQFF. The gene calls are TRBV25-1 and TRBJ2-1, with TRBD2 matching 13 bases. The CDR3 has 18 residues. Germline V gives CDR1 MGHDK, CDR2 SYGVNS. The V and J ends lost 0 bases and 7 bases, in that order; junction bases with no gene match: 9.

This clonotype was seen only a few times. The chain combines TRBV5-1 with TRBJ2-2; 9 bases agree with TRBD2. This CDR3 spans 16 amino acids. Germline lookup yields CDR1 SGHRS and CDR2 YFSETQ. The J segment lost 7 bases and the V segment lost 2 bases, leaving 9 bases of the junction unmatched. CDR3: CASSFHGTSNSGELFF. CDR3 DNA sequence: TGCGCCAGCAGCTTTCACGGGACTAGCAATAGCGGGGAGCTGTTTTTT.

A word on this clonotype: At one end, the junction sequence differs from germline, possibly due to a read error. The V and J genes are TRBV5-1 and TRBJ2-7, with no clear D. CDR1 and CDR2 from the germline V gene are SGHRS and YFSETQ. The CDR3 covers 13 residues. The CDR3 coding sequence is TGTGCCAGCAGCCTCCGACGGGCCTACGAGCAGTACTTC. This gives the protein CASSLRRAYEQYF.

This clonotype came up a few times. This chain uses TRBV10-2 with TRBJ2-1; the match to TRBD2 covers 12 bases. V was pared by 2 bases and J by 4 bases, with 18 bases of the junction left unmatched. Germline V gene data show CDR1 as WSHSY and CDR2 as SAAADI. CDR3 length: 21 residues. CDR3 loop: CASSELWGLAGGMVSYNEQFF. The CDR3 DNA is TGCGCCAGCAGTGAGCTCTGGGGCCTAGCGGGAGGGATGGTATCGTACAATGAGCAGTTCTTC.

This clonotype showed up just a few times. The V and J genes are TRBV20-1 and TRBJ2-5, with D perhaps TRBD1 (6 bases). The DNA end is a closer match to TRBJ2-1, so the J assignment may be wrong. The CDR3 spans 13 residues. Germline V CDR1 and CDR2: DFQATT, SNEGSKA (reference sequence). The CDR3, as DNA: TGCAGTGCAAAGGGGGTTAACCAAGAGACCCAGTTCTTC. Protein product: CSAKGVNQETQFF.

There are a few counts of this clonotype. The CDR3 sequence is CATAFEGYRGETQYF. CDR3 in DNA: TGTGCCACAGCCTTCGAAGGCTACCGAGGAGAGACCCAGTACTTC. V usage is TRBV15 and J usage is TRBJ2-5; unclear D gene. The CDR3 runs 15 residues. The V and J ends lost 9 bases and 4 bases respectively, with 21 bases between them. CDR1 and CDR2 (germline): LNHNV, YYDKDF (reference sequence).